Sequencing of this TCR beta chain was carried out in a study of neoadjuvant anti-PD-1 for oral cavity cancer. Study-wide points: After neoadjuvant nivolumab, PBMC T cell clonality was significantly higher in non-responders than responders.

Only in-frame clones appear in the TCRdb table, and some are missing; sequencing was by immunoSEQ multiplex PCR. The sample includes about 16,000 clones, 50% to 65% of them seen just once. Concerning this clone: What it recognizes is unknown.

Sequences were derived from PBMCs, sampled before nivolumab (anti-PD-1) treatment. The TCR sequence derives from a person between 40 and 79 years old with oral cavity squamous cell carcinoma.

This CDR3 is CASTIKGGQPQHF. CDR3 nucleotide sequence: TGTGCCAGTACAATTAAAGGGGGGCAGCCCCAGCATTTT. This chain joins TRBV19 and TRBJ1-5; D possibly corresponds to TRBD1 (6 bases). Between the trimmed V and J ends, which lost 7 bases and 7 bases, there was a span of 14 bases. This CDR3 is built from 13 residues. Germline CDR1 and CDR2: LNHDA and SQIVND (reference sequence).